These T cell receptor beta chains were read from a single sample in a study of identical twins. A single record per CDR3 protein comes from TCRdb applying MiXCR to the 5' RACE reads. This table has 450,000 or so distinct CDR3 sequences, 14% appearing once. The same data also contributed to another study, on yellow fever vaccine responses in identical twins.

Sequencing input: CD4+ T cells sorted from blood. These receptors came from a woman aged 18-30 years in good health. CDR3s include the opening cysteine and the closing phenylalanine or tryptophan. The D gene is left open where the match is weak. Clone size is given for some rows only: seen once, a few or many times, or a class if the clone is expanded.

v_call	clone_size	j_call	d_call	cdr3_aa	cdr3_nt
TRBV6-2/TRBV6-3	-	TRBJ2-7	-	CASRTTGTYEQYF	TGTGCCAGCAGGACGACTGGAACCTACGAGCAGTACTTC
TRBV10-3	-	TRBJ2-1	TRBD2	CATKPRATSGGANEQFF	TGTGCCACCAAGCCCCGCGCGACTAGCGGGGGGGCAAATGAGCAGTTCTTC
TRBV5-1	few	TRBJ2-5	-	CASSPGAGRETQYF	TGCGCCAGCAGCCCTGGGGCAGGGCGAGAGACCCAGTACTTC
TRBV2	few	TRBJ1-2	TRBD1	CATSAWTGAPSTF	TGTGCCACCTCAGCCTGGACAGGGGCTCCTAGTACCTTC
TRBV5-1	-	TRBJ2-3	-	CASSLGPGDGDTQYF	TGCGCCAGCAGCTTGGGCCCGGGCGATGGAGATACGCAGTATTTT
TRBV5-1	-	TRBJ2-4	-	CASSFGTTANIQYF	TGCGCCAGCAGCTTTGGGACAACGGCAAACATTCAGTACTTC
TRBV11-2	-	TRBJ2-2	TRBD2	CASSPRSSGSPNTGELFF	TGTGCCAGCAGCCCCCGGAGTAGCGGGTCCCCAAACACCGGGGAGCTGTTTTTT
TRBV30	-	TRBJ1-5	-	CAWSVEGGPSQPQHF	TGTGCCTGGAGTGTAGAGGGGGGCCCTTCGCAGCCCCAGCATTTT
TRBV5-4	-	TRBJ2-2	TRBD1	CASSHDRGNTGELFF	TGTGCCAGCAGTCACGACAGGGGGAACACCGGGGAGCTGTTTTTT
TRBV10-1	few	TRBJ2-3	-	CASSDRQTSGVSTDTQYF	TGCGCCAGCAGTGATCGACAGACAAGCGGAGTAAGCACAGATACGCAGTATTTT
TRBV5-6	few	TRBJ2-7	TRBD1	CASSRNTGEGYEQYF	TGTGCCAGCAGCCGAAATACAGGGGAAGGCTACGAGCAGTACTTC
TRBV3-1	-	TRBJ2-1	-	CASSPYGGEQFF	TGTGCCAGCAGCCCCTATGGGGGTGAGCAGTTCTTC
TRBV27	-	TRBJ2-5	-	CASIGPRVWGQETQYF	TGTGCCAGCATAGGGCCTCGGGTGTGGGGGCAAGAGACCCAGTACTTC
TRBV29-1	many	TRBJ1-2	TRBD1	CSVYEQGGGYTF	TGCAGCGTGTACGAACAGGGGGGTGGCTACACCTTC
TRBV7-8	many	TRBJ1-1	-	CASSLVANTEAFF	TGTGCCAGCAGCTTAGTGGCGAACACTGAAGCTTTCTTT
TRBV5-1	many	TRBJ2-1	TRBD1	CASSFGDSSYNEQFF	TGCGCCAGCAGCTTCGGGGACAGTTCCTACAATGAGCAGTTCTTC
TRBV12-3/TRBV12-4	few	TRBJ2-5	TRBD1	CASSGGTGIEETQYF	TGTGCCAGCAGTGGGGGGACAGGGATTGAGGAGACCCAGTACTTC
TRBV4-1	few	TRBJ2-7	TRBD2	CASSQVLVAGSYEQYF	TGCGCCAGCAGCCAAGTCTTAGTAGCGGGATCCTACGAGCAGTACTTC
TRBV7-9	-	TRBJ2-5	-	CASSLVQAQETQYF	TGTGCCAGCAGCTTAGTACAAGCCCAAGAGACCCAGTACTTC
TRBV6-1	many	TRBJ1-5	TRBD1	CASTGTGGNQPQHF	TGTGCCAGCACCGGAACAGGGGGCAATCAGCCCCAGCATTTT
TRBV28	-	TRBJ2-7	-	CASSPPFGDSYEQYF	TGTGCCAGCAGTCCGCCGTTCGGGGACTCCTACGAGCAGTACTTC
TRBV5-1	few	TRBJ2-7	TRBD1	CASSLTGGQGSEQYF	TGCGCCAGCAGCTTAACAGGGGGCCAAGGCTCCGAGCAGTACTTC
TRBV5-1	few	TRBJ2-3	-	CASSPNQVAQWRDTQYF	TGCGCCAGCAGCCCCAACCAGGTAGCGCAATGGAGAGATACGCAGTATTTT
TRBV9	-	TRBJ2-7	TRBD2	CASSVFSGSLGSYEQYF	TGTGCCAGCAGCGTATTTAGCGGGAGTCTTGGCTCCTACGAGCAGTACTTC
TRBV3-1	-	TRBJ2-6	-	CASSTSQGPGLSGANVLTF	TGTGCCAGCAGCACCTCACAGGGACCGGGTCTCTCTGGGGCCAACGTCCTGACTTTC
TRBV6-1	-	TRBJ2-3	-	CASRVSSGKGTQYF	TGTGCCAGCAGGGTCTCCTCTGGGAAGGGGACGCAGTATTTT
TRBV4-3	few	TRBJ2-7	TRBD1	CASSHGGQGLYEQYF	TGCGCCAGCAGCCATGGGGGACAGGGGTTATACGAGCAGTACTTC
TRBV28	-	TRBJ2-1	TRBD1	CASSAGTVSYNEQFF	TGTGCCAGCAGCGCCGGGACAGTGAGCTACAATGAGCAGTTCTTC
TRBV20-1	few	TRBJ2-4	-	CSVHGIAVPGVAKNIQYF	TGCAGTGTTCACGGGATAGCGGTCCCGGGGGTAGCCAAAAACATTCAGTACTTC
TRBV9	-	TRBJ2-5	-	CASSKGGPQETQYF	TGTGCCAGCAGCAAAGGGGGACCACAAGAGACCCAGTACTTC
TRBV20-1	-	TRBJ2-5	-	CSAPGETGSQYF	TGCAGTGCGCCTGGGGAGACAGGTTCCCAGTACTTC
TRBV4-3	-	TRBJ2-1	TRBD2	CASSLGLAVPNEQFF	TGCGCCAGCAGCCTGGGACTAGCGGTACCAAATGAGCAGTTCTTC
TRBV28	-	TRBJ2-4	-	CASSLDLRDLGKNIQYF	TGTGCCAGCAGTTTAGATTTGCGGGATTTGGGCAAAAACATTCAGTACTTC
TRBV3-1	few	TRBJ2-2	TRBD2	CASSQASGGGELFF	TGTGCCAGCAGCCAAGCATCGGGGGGCGGGGAGCTGTTTTTT
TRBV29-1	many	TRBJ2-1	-	CSVERDNTVNEQFF	TGCAGCGTTGAAAGAGACAACACTGTCAATGAGCAGTTCTTC
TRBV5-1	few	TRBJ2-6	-	CASSLTGTESSGANVLTF	TGCGCCAGCAGCTTGACCGGGACCGAGAGCTCTGGGGCCAACGTCCTGACTTTC
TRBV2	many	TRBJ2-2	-	CASSLTGPPGGELFF	TGTGCCAGCAGCCTGACAGGACCCCCCGGCGGGGAGCTGTTTTTT
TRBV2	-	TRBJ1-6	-	CASGGRQSYNSPLHF	TGTGCCAGCGGGGGACGCCAGTCCTATAATTCACCCCTCCACTTT
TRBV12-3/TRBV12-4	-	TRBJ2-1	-	CASSATGGNNEQFF	TGTGCCAGCAGCGCTACCGGGGGTAACAATGAGCAGTTCTTC
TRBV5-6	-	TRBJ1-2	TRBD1	CASSPWTGDDGYTF	TGTGCCAGCAGCCCCTGGACAGGGGATGATGGCTACACCTTC
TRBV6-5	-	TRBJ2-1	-	CASSYARQIYNEQFF	TGTGCCAGCAGTTACGCGAGGCAGATTTACAATGAGCAGTTCTTC
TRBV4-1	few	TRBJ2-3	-	CASSRLLVSTDTQYF	TGCGCCAGCAGCCGACTGCTAGTGAGCACAGATACGCAGTATTTT
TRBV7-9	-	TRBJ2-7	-	CASSLVRELWYF	TGTGCCAGCAGCTTAGTGAGAGAGTTATGGTACTTC
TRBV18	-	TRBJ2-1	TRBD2	CASSPGTSGVDEQFF	TGTGCCAGCTCACCAGGGACTAGCGGGGTTGATGAGCAGTTCTTC
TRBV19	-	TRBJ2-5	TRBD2	CASSQGLGYQETQYF	TGTGCCAGTAGCCAAGGACTAGGCTACCAAGAGACCCAGTACTTC
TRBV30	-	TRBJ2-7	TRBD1	CAWSARTGSEQYF	TGTGCCTGGAGTGCTCGGACAGGGAGCGAGCAGTACTTC
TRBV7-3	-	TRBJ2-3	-	CASSSYPGTSTDTQYF	TGTGCCAGCAGCTCGTATCCGGGGACTAGCACAGATACGCAGTATTTT
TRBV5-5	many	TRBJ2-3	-	CASSSPGRTDTQYF	TGTGCCAGCAGCTCACCGGGGAGGACAGATACGCAGTATTTT
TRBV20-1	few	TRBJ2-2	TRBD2	CSARESGGAGELFF	TGCAGTGCTAGGGAATCGGGGGGTGCCGGGGAGCTGTTTTTT